This T cell receptor beta chain was captured by sequencing in a study of blood T cell repertoires in COVID-19. The method was immunoSEQ multiplex PCR; TCRdb's version includes in-frame clones alone and lacks a portion of them. In the table there are roughly 340,000 clones, 70% to 90% of which are singletons. With 5 bases clipped from V and 6 bases from J, the junction kept 5 bases outside the gene matches. The CDR3 is 14 amino acids. CDR1 is MNHEY and CDR2 is SVGEGT in the germline V gene. The rearrangement uses TRBV6-2 or TRBV6-3 and TRBJ1-5; 9 positions agree with TRBD1. This clonotype was sampled from a woman aged 25 to 45 with COVID-19, enrolled during active disease. The sequencing input was peripheral blood. DNA of the CDR3: TGTGCCAGCAGTCGACAGGGGGGGCCTCAGCCCCAGCATTTT. It codes for CASSRQGGPQPQHF.